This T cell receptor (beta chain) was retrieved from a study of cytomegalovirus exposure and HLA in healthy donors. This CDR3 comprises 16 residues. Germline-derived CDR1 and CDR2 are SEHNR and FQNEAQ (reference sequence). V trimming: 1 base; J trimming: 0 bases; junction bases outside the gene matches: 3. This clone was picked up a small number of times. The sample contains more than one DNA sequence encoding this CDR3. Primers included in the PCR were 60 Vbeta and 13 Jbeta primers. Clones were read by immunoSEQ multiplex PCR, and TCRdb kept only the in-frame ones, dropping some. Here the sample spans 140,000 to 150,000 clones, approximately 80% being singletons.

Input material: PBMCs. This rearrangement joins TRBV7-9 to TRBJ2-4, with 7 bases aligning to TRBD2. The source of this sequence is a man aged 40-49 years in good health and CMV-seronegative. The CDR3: CASSLGAGLAKNIQYF. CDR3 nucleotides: TGTGCCAGCAGCTTAGGAGCGGGACTAGCCAAAAACATTCAGTACTTC. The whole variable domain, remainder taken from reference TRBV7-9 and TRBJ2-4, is DTGVSQNPRHKITKRGQNVTFRCDPISEHNRLYWYRQTLGQGPEFLTYFQNEAQLEKSRLLSDRFSAERPKGSFSTLEIQRTEQGDSAMYLCASSLGAGLAKNIQYFGAGTRLSVL.